The table lists the clone carrying this T cell receptor beta chain with a few counts. The sample comes from a study of response to subunit inactivated influenza vaccine. TCRdb reanalysed the RT-PCR reads using MiXCR and keeps one entry per CDR3 protein. The data contain more than 550,000 distinct CDR3 sequences, approximately 11% of them singletons. Germline V gene lookup returns CDR1 MDHEN and CDR2 SYDVKM. This CDR3 region has 12 residues. Between the trimmed V and J ends, which lost 6 bases and 3 bases, there was a span of 6 bases. The same sample was also studied in work on T cells expressing NK-cell markers. In that study: In generating TCR beta cDNA, 5'RACE template switching with UMIs was used. HCMV seropositivity characterized seven of the eight sequenced donors, and seronegativity one.

The sample was PBMCs from blood, taken on the day of vaccination. This receptor was identified in a man over 45 who received an inactivated influenza vaccine. The chain recombines TRBV28 with TRBJ1-5; the D is unclear. This CDR3 reads CASRGNNQPQHF. The CDR3 DNA is TGTGCCAGCAGGGGAAACAATCAGCCCCAGCATTTT.